A single sample gave rise to the 27 T cell receptor beta chains below, sequenced in a study of OX40 agonist ivuxolimab in advanced cancers. The repertoire was sequenced with immunoSEQ multiplex PCR; TCRdb's copy has only in-frame clones and lacks some. The profile covers around 80,000 clones, with about 87% appearing a single time and roughly 0.54% taken by the ten largest. Sample: CD4+ or CD8+ T cells sorted from blood, taken in a trial of the OX40 agonist ivuxolimab. These receptors were taken from an adult with an advanced solid tumor such as melanoma, head and neck, liver or kidney cancer.

V usage is TRBV6-6 and J usage is TRBJ1-1, with 10 bases that match TRBD1. Per germline, CDR1 MNHNY and CDR2 SVGAGI (reference sequence). Trimming took 0 bases from V and 4 from J; bases not matched to a gene: 2. CDR3 size: 15 residues. The CDR3 protein is CASSYSGQGFTEAFF. CDR3 in DNA: TGTGCCAGCAGTTACTCGGGACAGGGGTTCACTGAAGCTTTCTTT.

The CDR3 loop is CASSFGNSGSYEQYF. For the CDR3, the DNA is TGTGCCAGCAGCTTCGGGAATTCAGGGAGCTACGAGCAGTACTTC. The V call is TRBV5-5, the J call TRBJ2-7; D tentatively reads TRBD1 or TRBD2 (5 bases each). This CDR3 is 15 amino acids long. Trimming took 2 bases from V and 3 from J, leaving 15 bases between them. The germline CDR1 and CDR2 sequences are SGHKS and YYEKEE (reference sequence).

The CDR3 DNA follows: TGTGCCAGCAGTGAACTCTATCAGCCCCAGCATTTT. Translated: CASSELYQPQHF. V usage is TRBV2 and J usage is TRBJ1-5; D gene unclear. There are 12 residues in the CDR3. In germline, CDR1 is SNHLY, CDR2 FYNNEI. V lost 2 bases and J lost 5, with 4 bases in between.

CDR3 in amino acids: CASSLEAGRNQPQHF. DNA for the CDR3: TGCGCCAGCAGCTTGGAGGCCGGCAGAAATCAGCCCCAGCATTTT. The chain has TRBV5-1 and TRBJ1-5; D not resolved. There are 15 residues in the CDR3. Germline-derived CDR1 and CDR2 are SGHRS and YFSETQ. Trimming shortened V by 0 bases and J by 4 bases, and 11 bases separated the two germline ends.

This sequence joins TRBV5-4 and TRBJ2-5, with D perhaps TRBD1 (5 bases). This CDR3 is built from 13 residues. Germline V CDR1 and CDR2: SGHNT, YYREEE (reference sequence). V shed 4 bases and J shed 2 bases, with 9 bases lying between them. As DNA, the CDR3 is TGTGCCAGCAGCAAGACAGCTCAAGAGACCCAGTACTTC. Its translation is CASSKTAQETQYF.

The chain is built from TRBV11-3 and TRBJ2-7; no firm D call. V shed 4 bases and J shed 2 bases, with 15 bases lying between them. The CDR3 sequence is 15 residues long. The germline gives CDR1 SGHNT, CDR2 YENEEA. The CDR3 protein is CASSSSSGGPYEQYF. CDR3 in DNA: TGTGCCAGCAGCTCGTCCTCGGGCGGTCCCTACGAGCAGTACTTC.

V usage is TRBV19 and J usage is TRBJ1-1; unclear D gene. CDR1 LNHDA and CDR2 SQIVND come from the germline V gene (reference sequence). This CDR3 spans 14 amino acids. Trimming removed 3 bases at V and 2 bases at J, with 10 bases between. The CDR3 region has the DNA TGTGCCAGTAGTATTAGGGCAGTTAACACTGAAGCTTTCTTT. It codes for CASSIRAVNTEAFF. The full variable domain, its missing parts supplied by reference TRBV19 and TRBJ1-1, is DGGITQSPKYLFRKEGQNVTLSCEQNLNHDAMYWYRQDPGQGLRLIYYSQIVNDFQKGDIAEGYSVSREKKESFPLTVTSAQKNPTAFYLCASSIRAVNTEAFFGQGTRLTVV.

The V and J genes are TRBV30 and TRBJ2-1, with a tentative D call TRBD2 (6 bases). V gave up 8 bases and J gave up 2 bases, with 16 bases separating them. This CDR3 has 14 amino acids. The V gene's germline CDR1 is GTSNPN and CDR2 SVGIG (reference sequence). The CDR3 coding sequence is TGTGCCGCAAGGAGACTAGGGCCCTACAATGAGCAGTTCTTC. Translated, it gives CAARRLGPYNEQFF.

V gene TRBV19 combines with J gene TRBJ2-6, with 8 bases that match TRBD1. Germline loops: CDR1 LNHDA, CDR2 SQIVND (reference sequence). V lost 3 bases to trimming and J lost 3 bases; unmatched junction nucleotides: 7. The CDR3 covers 17 residues. The CDR3 reads CASSMGAGGGGANVLTF. The CDR3 DNA is TGTGCCAGTAGTATGGGGGCAGGGGGCGGTGGGGCCAACGTCCTGACTTTC.

Only a few counts were recorded for this clone. One end of the junction does not line up with germline, which may come from a read error. In DNA form, the CDR3 reads TGTGCCAGCAGTTCCCCCGACTTT. Translation gives CASSSPDF. The chain has TRBV27 and TRBJ1-6; D not resolved. Germline V CDR1 and CDR2: MNHEY, SMNVEV (reference sequence). The CDR3 extends over 8 amino acids.

This chain joins TRBV6-5 and TRBJ1-1; 7 nucleotides match TRBD1. The V gene end was trimmed by 4 bases and the J gene end by 4 bases; junction bases not matched to a gene: 6. The CDR3 extends over 14 amino acids. Germline V lookup: CDR1 MNHEY, CDR2 SVGAGI. The CDR3 sequence is CASSSRQGGTEAFF. For the CDR3, the DNA is TGTGCCAGCAGTTCGAGACAGGGAGGCACTGAAGCTTTCTTT.

The rearrangement uses TRBV7-8 and TRBJ2-7; D unclear. CDR1 and CDR2 from the germline V gene are SGHVS and FQNEAQ. The CDR3 is 11 amino acids. Trimming removed 2 bases from V and 7 bases from J, with 6 bases in between. Written as DNA, the CDR3 is TGTGCCAGCAGCTTAATGAATGAGCAGTACTTC. Protein: CASSLMNEQYF.

The CDR3 loop is CASTWEVDNEQFF. Here the CDR3 DNA reads TGTGCCAGCACCTGGGAGGTTGACAATGAGCAGTTCTTC. This chain links TRBV2 with TRBJ2-1; a weak D match, TRBD2 (6 bases). Germline lookup yields CDR1 SNHLY and CDR2 FYNNEI. Trimming pared 7 bases from V and 5 bases from J, leaving 12 bases between. The CDR3 is 13 amino acids.

As to this clone: At one end the junction does not follow the germline gene, possibly because of a read error. The rearrangement links TRBV6-5 to TRBJ1-1; D is unclear. CDR1 and CDR2 from the germline V gene are MNHEY and SVGAGI. This CDR3 spans 15 amino acids. The CDR3 DNA reads TGTGCCACCAGTTACAACCCCATCCTGGGCCCTGAAGCTTTCTTT. It translates to CATSYNPILGPEAFF.

V usage is TRBV5-1 and J usage is TRBJ1-1; TRBD1 aligns across 7 bases. Trimming took 4 bases from V and 7 from J; bases not matched to a gene: 4. Germline lookup yields CDR1 SGHRS and CDR2 YFSETQ. The length of the CDR3 is 12 residues. DNA of the CDR3: TGCGCCAGCAGCCGGGACAGCCTTGAAGCTTTCTTT. Translation gives CASSRDSLEAFF.

V usage is TRBV5-4 and J usage is TRBJ2-3, with D tentatively TRBD2 (7 bases). Germline CDR1 reads SGHNT; CDR2 reads YYREEE (reference sequence). Between the trimmed V and J ends, which lost 6 bases and 4 bases, there was a span of 15 bases. The CDR3 covers 14 residues. The CDR3 sequence: CASKGGGASDTQYF. CDR3 sequence (DNA): TGTGCCAGCAAAGGGGGGGGCGCTTCAGATACGCAGTATTTT.

The chain links TRBV9 to TRBJ1-1; unclear D gene. Germline values: CDR1 SGDLS, CDR2 YYNGEE. Trimming removed 0 bases at V and 9 bases at J, with 18 bases between. The CDR3 loop spans 15 amino acids. The CDR3 DNA is TGTGCCAGCAGCGTAGGAATGAAGCCTGAGACCCAAGCTTTCTTT. It encodes CASSVGMKPETQAFF. The full variable domain, rest sourced from reference TRBV9 and TRBJ1-1, is DSGVTQTPKHLITATGQRVTLRCSPRSGDLSVYWYQQSLDQGLQFLIQYYNGEERAKGNILERFSAQQFPDLHSELNLSSLELGDSALYFCASSVGMKPETQAFFGQGTRLTVV.

The gene calls are TRBV5-1 and TRBJ2-1, with 11 bases fitting TRBD2. V lost 2 bases to trimming and J lost 4 bases; unmatched junction nucleotides: 5. The germline gives CDR1 SGHRS, CDR2 YFSETQ. The CDR3 runs 16 residues. The DNA of the CDR3 is TGCGCCAGCAGCTTCCCCCCTAGCGGGGGGTACAATGAGCAGTTCTTC. Its translation: CASSFPPSGGYNEQFF.

The rearrangement links TRBV28 to TRBJ1-3; D uncertain. Between the trimmed V and J ends, which lost 8 bases and 2 bases, there was a span of 10 bases. CDR3 length: 13 residues. The germline CDR1 and CDR2 sequences are MDHEN and SYDVKM. CDR3 DNA sequence: TGTGCCAGCGTCCCGAGGGCTGGAAACACCATATATTTT. It codes for CASVPRAGNTIYF.

V gene TRBV28 combines with J gene TRBJ1-2, with TRBD1 matching over 9 bases. The germline gives CDR1 MDHEN, CDR2 SYDVKM. The CDR3 is made up of 15 amino acids. V lost 4 bases, J lost 7 bases, and 10 bases stayed unmatched. In nucleotides, the CDR3 is TGTGCCAGCAGTTCACCCGGGACAGGGTTTACTGGCTACACCTTC. It encodes CASSSPGTGFTGYTF.

The chain links TRBV9 to TRBJ2-2; 10 bases line up with TRBD2. Trimming took 3 bases from V and 6 from J; bases not matched to a gene: 5. Germline CDR1 is SGDLS and CDR2 is YYNGEE. The CDR3 consists of 15 residues. CDR3 loop: CASSAGTSVAGELFF. The DNA of the CDR3 is TGTGCCAGCAGCGCCGGGACTAGCGTCGCCGGGGAGCTGTTTTTT.

The V gene is TRBV18, the J gene TRBJ2-1, with 13 bases matching TRBD2. Germline CDR1 reads KGHSH; CDR2 reads LQKENI. The CDR3 covers 17 residues. Losses at the gene ends were 1 base for V and 7 bases for J; bases not matched to a gene: 7. The DNA for the CDR3 is TGTGCCAGCTCACCACGCGCCGGGACTAGCGGGGTGAATGAGCAGTTCTTC. Its protein is CASSPRAGTSGVNEQFF.

The chain links TRBV6-1 to TRBJ1-5; no firm D call. This CDR3 spans 14 amino acids. Germline assignment: CDR1 MNHNS and CDR2 SASEGT. V shed 7 bases and J shed 4 bases, with 14 bases lying between them. CDR3 in DNA: TGTGCCAGCACCGGAAGGAGGCTAAATCAGCCCCAGCATTTT. It encodes CASTGRRLNQPQHF.

The V gene is TRBV6-6, the J gene TRBJ2-3, with 12 bases identical to TRBD2. Looked up from germline, CDR1 is MNHNY and CDR2 is SVGAGI (reference sequence). J was trimmed by 8 bases and V by 6 bases; bases with no gene match: 9. This CDR3 has 15 amino acids. The CDR3 loop is CASRRTSGNEGTQYF. The CDR3 coding sequence is TGTGCCAGCAGGAGGACTAGCGGGAATGAGGGTACGCAGTATTTT.

The chain is built from TRBV7-2 and TRBJ1-6; maybe TRBD1 (6 bases). Germline CDR1 SGHTA, CDR2 FQGNSA. The CDR3 loop spans 15 amino acids. Trimming cost V 1 base and J 11 bases, with 15 bases left between them. CDR3 region: CASSLGGGRYAPLHF. CDR3 in DNA: TGTGCCAGCAGCTTAGGGGGGGGGCGGTATGCACCCCTCCACTTT. Using reference TRBV7-2 and TRBJ1-6 for the parts outside the CDR3, the full variable domain is GAGVSQSPSNKVTEKGKDVELRCDPISGHTALYWYRQSLGQGLEFLIYFQGNSAPDKSGLPSDRFSAERTGGSVSTLTIQRTQQEDSAVYLCASSLGGGRYAPLHFGNGTRLTVT.

The genes are TRBV6-5 and TRBJ2-3; D unclear. Trimming stripped 8 bases from V and 2 bases from J, with 5 bases between. Germline CDR1 reads MNHEY; CDR2 reads SVGAGI. This CDR3 contains 11 residues. The CDR3 DNA reads TGTGCCAGCGGCTACACAGATACGCAGTATTTT. Protein sequence: CASGYTDTQYF.

The chain combines TRBV18 with TRBJ2-7; perhaps D is TRBD1 or TRBD2 (6 bases each). Trimming cost V 3 bases and J 7 bases, with 16 bases left between them. The CDR3 runs to 14 residues. Per germline, CDR1 KGHSH and CDR2 LQKENI. This CDR3 reads CASSPGGPGKEQYF. The CDR3 nucleotides are TGTGCCAGCTCACCCGGGGGCCCCGGGAAGGAGCAGTACTTC. Complete variable domain (other parts from reference TRBV18 and TRBJ2-7): NAGVMQNPRHLVRRRGQEARLRCSPMKGHSHVYWYRQLPEEGLKFMVYLQKENIIDESGMPKERFSAEFPKEGPSILRIQQVVRGDSAAYFCASSPGGPGKEQYFGPGTRLTVT.